Listed below are T cell receptor beta chains from one sample, sequenced in a study of tumor-infiltrating lymphocytes in glioblastoma multiforme. TCRdb analysed the multiplex PCR reads with MiXCR anew, one entry per CDR3 protein. The data hold about 11,000 distinct CDR3 sequences, with more than 70% observed a single time. The specimen sequenced was brain tumor tissue. Receptors originate from a male donor with glioblastoma. The CDR3 runs from the conserved cysteine through the conserved F or W. Each record gives: V gene, D gene, J gene, CDR3 protein. D genes are given only for firm matches.

TRBV6-5	TRBD1	TRBJ1-2	CASSTQGAAGYTF
TRBV4-1	.	TRBJ1-1	CASSHNMNTEAFF
TRBV4-1	.	TRBJ2-5	CTSSQLHSLDQYF
TRBV4-1	.	TRBJ1-6	CASQNLASWVSPPRF
TRBV20-1	.	TRBJ2-7	CSARPGTSYEQYF
TRBV7-9	.	TRBJ1-4	CASSSSWGEGSEKLFF
TRBV20-1	.	TRBJ1-2	CSASSGNYGYTF
TRBV29-1	TRBD1	TRBJ1-6	CGLARDRESPFHF
TRBV2	.	TRBJ2-2	CASNDSGSTRELFF
TRBV20-1	.	TRBJ1-6	CSDRGRGSVNSPPHF
TRBV24-1	TRBD2	TRBJ2-2	CATESREGPTGELLF
TRBV11-3	.	TRBJ2-1	CASSLQTSNEQFF
TRBV6-5	TRBD1	TRBJ2-5	CASSSTGGYQETQYF
TRBV11-2	.	TRBJ2-7	CASSHDSQNLYEQYF
TRBV6-2/TRBV6-3	TRBD1	TRBJ1-1	CAIAGQHIENIEAFF
TRBV20-1	.	TRBJ1-2	CGASEVSYSYTF
TRBV4-1	.	TRBJ1-6	CTSQNLASGVSPLHF
TRBV30	.	TRBJ2-1	CAWSVRESVQFF
TRBV11-2	TRBD1	TRBJ2-1	CASSLGTGSYSEQFF
TRBV29-1	.	TRBJ1-6	CNIARDRESPLHF
TRBV13	.	TRBJ2-1	CASSSTVRRHEQFF
TRBV2	.	TRBJ2-1	CASKKRGIDNEQFF
TRBV29-1	.	TRBJ2-4	CSVEQGAKNIQYF
TRBV4-1	TRBD2	TRBJ2-5	CASSQEVPSGSWGTQYF
TRBV7-9	.	TRBJ2-4	CASSLARSSSLAKNIHYF
TRBV11-2	.	TRBJ2-1	CASSPTGWVGSNNEQFF
TRBV5-1	.	TRBJ2-5	CASSSSSSEINQETQYF
TRBV14	.	TRBJ2-1	CASSQDVRYNGQFF
TRBV11-2	.	TRBJ2-3	CASSLVGGTDTQYF
TRBV11-3	.	TRBJ2-1	CASSLGGTTNYNEQFF
TRBV10-1	TRBD1	TRBJ2-7	CASSGIGTGDLYEQYF
TRBV20-1	TRBD2	TRBJ2-3	CSASGTSGIAPATNTQYF
TRBV12-3/TRBV12-4	.	TRBJ1-5	CANSATGMVPQHF
TRBV5-1	.	TRBJ1-1	CASSFSRDLNTEAFF
TRBV20-1	.	TRBJ2-1	CSPYVDRNEQFF
TRBV7-8	.	TRBJ2-3	CASSITRGKTDTQYF
TRBV6-2/TRBV6-3	.	TRBJ2-3	CASSAPRRNTDTQYF
TRBV20-1	TRBD2	TRBJ2-5	CNARPRTSGSQETRYF
TRBV11-3	.	TRBJ2-7	CAGGMLSYERYF
TRBV30	.	TRBJ2-6	CACTGCSGANALIF
TRBV6-1	TRBD2	TRBJ2-3	CASSEVLAGGWDTQYF
TRBV6-2/TRBV6-3	.	TRBJ2-7	CASSYQGRRSEQYF
TRBV13	.	TRBJ1-2	CASNSGMQDQVGYTF
TRBV7-9	TRBD2	TRBJ2-1	CASSLGVAGDLDEQFF
TRBV5-1	.	TRBJ2-3	CARSQDRDTDMQYF
TRBV7-9	TRBD2	TRBJ2-1	CASSLPKGSSGVVFNEQFF
TRBV11-2	TRBD2	TRBJ2-1	CASRQTSGRSLGQFF
TRBV20-1	.	TRBJ1-1	CNARGNSEAFF
TRBV11-3	TRBD1	TRBJ1-6	CASGDGQGSSPLHF
TRBV4-1	TRBD1	TRBJ1-2	CASSHTGTGAGYTF
TRBV20-1	.	TRBJ2-2	CSASGAVDFKAGELLF
TRBV11-2	TRBD2	TRBJ2-2	CASTLTSGRISTGEPFF
TRBV12-3/TRBV12-4	.	TRBJ1-4	CASSLRGGAEEKLFF
TRBV20-1	.	TRBJ2-7	CSANTGMLNEQYF
TRBV5-6	.	TRBJ2-3	CASSLYSGGTDTQYF